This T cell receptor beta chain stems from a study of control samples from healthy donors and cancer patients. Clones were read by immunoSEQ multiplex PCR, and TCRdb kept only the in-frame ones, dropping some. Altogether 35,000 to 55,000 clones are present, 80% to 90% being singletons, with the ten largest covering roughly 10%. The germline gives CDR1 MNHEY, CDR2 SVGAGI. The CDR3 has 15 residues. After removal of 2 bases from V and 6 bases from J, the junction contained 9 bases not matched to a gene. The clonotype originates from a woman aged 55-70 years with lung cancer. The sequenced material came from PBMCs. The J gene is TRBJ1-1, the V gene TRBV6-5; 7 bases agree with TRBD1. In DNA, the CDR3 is TGTGCCAGCAGTTACGCCCAACAGGGGACCCCTGAAGCTTTCTTT. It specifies CASSYAQQGTPEAFF.